This T cell receptor beta chain was documented in a study of cytomegalovirus exposure and HLA in healthy donors. Study-wide context: Approximately 200 million T cells yielded over 90 million unique TCR beta sequences in earlier analysis.

This CDR3 has 15 residues. With 7 bases removed from V and 5 bases from J, the gap between germline ends came to 20 bases. Germline CDR1 is MDHEN and CDR2 is SYDVKM. The study ran its PCR with 60 Vbeta and 13 Jbeta primers. Libraries were prepared by immunoSEQ multiplex PCR; TCRdb keeps only in-frame clonotypes and omits some of them. The sample has over 100,000 clones, nearly 75% seen once; the top ten hold 4.8%. The chain carries TRBV28 and TRBJ1-2, with D maybe TRBD1 (5 bases). The specimen was PBMCs. The receptor comes from a man aged 25 to 40 in good health and CMV-seropositive. For the CDR3, the DNA is TGTGCCAGCATTCCGGTGGAGGGGCGCGGGTATGGCTACACCTTC. Its protein is CASIPVEGRGYGYTF.